One sample yielded the 23 T cell receptor beta chains listed below, sequenced in a study of CD8+CD57+ T cells in acquired aplastic anemia. Genomic DNA was employed as the template in profiling TCR beta VDJ and CDR3. TCRdb processed the reads anew with MiXCR; each CDR3 protein has one entry. The sample consists of about 180,000 distinct CDR3 sequences, just over 45% of them appearing once. Sequencing used sorted CD4+, CD8+, or CD8+CD57+ T cells (not recorded which) from PBMCs. These TCRs come from a human donor in good health.

The rearrangement uses TRBV15 and TRBJ2-2, with 8 nucleotides matching TRBD2. This CDR3 is 15 amino acids long. V dropped 3 bases and J dropped 7; count of bases not matched to a gene: 7. Germline CDR1 is LNHNV and CDR2 is YYDKDF (reference sequence). CDR3 amino acids: CATSSLTSDHGELFF. The CDR3, as DNA: TGTGCCACCAGCAGCTTGACTAGCGATCACGGGGAGCTGTTTTTT.

This clonotype was seen repeatedly, ten times or more. The chain uses TRBV20-1 and TRBJ2-1; D possibly corresponds to TRBD1 (6 bases). The CDR3 extends over 14 amino acids. Trimming shortened V by 2 bases and J by 0 bases, and 8 bases separated the two germline ends. Germline loops: CDR1 DFQATT, CDR2 SNEGSKA (reference sequence). The CDR3 region has the DNA TGCAGTGCTAGACAGGGGAGCTCCTACAATGAGCAGTTCTTC. Its translation: CSARQGSSYNEQFF.

The chain joins TRBV6-1 to TRBJ1-6, with TRBD1 matching over 8 bases. Germline V lookup: CDR1 MNHNS, CDR2 SASEGT. The length of the CDR3 is 17 residues. Trimming cost V 6 bases and J 5 bases; bases outside gene matches: 12. The chain's CDR3 is CASRSGQGGSHNSPLHF. The CDR3 bases are TGTGCCAGCAGGTCCGGACAGGGAGGTTCCCATAATTCACCCCTCCACTTT.

The J gene is TRBJ2-7, the V gene TRBV10-3; 8 bases agree with TRBD1. V shed 11 bases and J 4 bases; nucleotides not matched to a gene: 7. CDR3 length equals 12 residues. CDR1 ENHRY and CDR2 SYGVKD come from the germline V gene. In nucleotides, the CDR3 is TGTGCCGTAGGACAGGGAACTTACGAGCAGTACTTC. Translated, it gives CAVGQGTYEQYF.

This clonotype was observed at least ten times. The chain links TRBV4-2 to TRBJ2-6; D unclear. Germline CDR1 LGHNA, CDR2 YNFKEQ. V shed 0 bases and J shed 3 bases, with 6 bases lying between them. This CDR3 has 15 residues. The CDR3 DNA is TGTGCCAGCAGCCAAGAAACACTTGGGGCCAACGTCCTGACTTTC. Translating gives CASSQETLGANVLTF.

The sample holds many counts of this clonotype. This chain uses TRBV7-2 with TRBJ2-5, with D maybe TRBD2 (5 bases). CDR1 SGHTA and CDR2 FQGNSA come from the germline V gene. CDR3 length equals 15 residues. The V and J ends lost 1 base and 4 bases respectively, with 13 bases between them. This CDR3 reads CASSLVRGRGETQYF. Here the CDR3 DNA reads TGTGCCAGCAGCTTAGTCCGAGGGCGCGGAGAGACCCAGTACTTC. The variable domain in full, with the rest retrieved from reference TRBV7-2 and TRBJ2-5, is GAGVSQSPSNKVTEKGKDVELRCDPISGHTALYWYRQSLGQGLEFLIYFQGNSAPDKSGLPSDRFSAERTGGSVSTLTIQRTQQEDSAVYLCASSLVRGRGETQYFGPGTRLLVL.

The chain is built from TRBV24-1 and TRBJ2-5; 13 nucleotides align to TRBD2. Germline V lookup: CDR1 KGHDR, CDR2 SFDVKD. V gave up 6 bases and J gave up 4 bases; unmatched junction bases: 4. CDR3 length: 15 amino acids. CDR3 sequence: CATSSGLAGLETQYF. The CDR3 bases are TGTGCCACCAGTTCGGGACTAGCGGGATTAGAGACCCAGTACTTC.

This clonotype was seen many times. The V call is TRBV4-1, the J call TRBJ2-3; tentatively, D is TRBD2 (5 bases). The CDR3 extends over 15 amino acids. Trimming removed 1 base at V and 2 bases at J, with 10 bases between. Germline CDR1 MGHRA, CDR2 YSYEKL. Here the CDR3 reads CASSQGRGPTDTQYF. In nucleotides, the CDR3 is TGCGCCAGCAGCCAAGGCCGAGGGCCCACAGATACGCAGTATTTT.

This clonotype was observed at least ten times. The chain couples TRBV11-2 to TRBJ2-7, with TRBD2 as a possible D gene (6 bases). CDR1 SGHAT and CDR2 FQNNGV come from the germline V gene. The length of the CDR3 is 15 residues. With 0 bases removed from V and 3 bases from J, the gap between germline ends came to 12 bases. The CDR3 spells CASSLDPSARYEQYF. The CDR3 DNA reads as TGTGCCAGCAGCTTAGATCCTAGCGCACGCTACGAGCAGTACTTC.

J is TRBJ1-1 and V is TRBV7-2; tentatively, D is TRBD1 (6 bases). Between the trimmed V and J ends, which lost 5 bases and 5 bases, there was a span of 6 bases. This CDR3 region has 11 residues. CDR1 and CDR2 from the germline V gene are SGHTA and FQGNSA. In DNA form, the CDR3 reads TGTGCCAGCAGCCAGGGGACTGAAGCTTTCTTT. It yields the protein CASSQGTEAFF.

This clonotype showed up many times. The chain carries TRBV20-1 and TRBJ1-2, with a weak D call TRBD1 (6 bases). The CDR3 totals 13 residues. V was pared by 6 bases and J by 1 base, with 12 bases between. Looked up from germline, CDR1 is DFQATT and CDR2 is SNEGSKA (reference sequence). The CDR3 region is CSARGGINYGYTF. The CDR3 DNA follows: TGCAGTGCCAGGGGCGGCATTAACTATGGCTACACCTTC.

This chain's CDR3 is CAIRQNYGYTF. CDR3 sequence (DNA): TGTGCCATCAGACAGAACTATGGCTACACCTTC. The chain links TRBV10-3 to TRBJ1-2; D call uncertain. Trimming took off 6 bases at V and 2 bases at J, with 4 bases between the two ends. Germline values: CDR1 ENHRY, CDR2 SYGVKD. There are 11 residues in the CDR3.

CDR3 amino acids: CASSPGGVYEQYF. The CDR3 DNA is TGTGCCAGCAGCCCAGGGGGCGTCTACGAGCAGTACTTC. The V and J genes are TRBV7-9 and TRBJ2-7; 8 bases line up with TRBD1. Trimming took 5 bases from V and 3 from J; bases not matched to a gene: 3. This CDR3 is built from 13 residues. Germline CDR1 and CDR2: SEHNR and FQNEAQ (reference sequence).

The V call is TRBV2, the J call TRBJ1-1, with TRBD1 as a possible D gene (5 bases). Germline V gene lookup returns CDR1 SNHLY and CDR2 FYNNEI. Trimming shortened V by 7 bases and J by 7 bases, and 19 bases separated the two germline ends. The CDR3 sequence is 14 residues long. CDR3 amino acids: CASIRKGRDDEAFF. The CDR3 nucleotides are TGTGCCAGCATTCGTAAGGGGCGAGACGATGAAGCTTTCTTT.

This clonotype appeared many times. CDR3 amino acids: CASSYRTGGGNTIYF. CDR3 sequence (DNA): TGTGCCAGCAGTTACCGGACAGGGGGTGGAAACACCATATATTTT. The chain carries TRBV6-6 and TRBJ1-3, with 10 bases that match TRBD1. The length of the CDR3 is 15 residues. Germline lookup yields CDR1 MNHNY and CDR2 SVGAGI (reference sequence). V lost 2 bases, J lost 3 bases, and 1 base stayed unmatched.

The table lists this clonotype with a few counts. This chain joins TRBV24-1 and TRBJ1-1; TRBD1 aligns across 9 bases. The CDR3 length is 13 residues. Germline V CDR1 and CDR2: KGHDR, SFDVKD. Germline trimming cut 5 bases from V and 6 bases from J; bases unmatched to any gene: 3. The CDR3 bases are TGTGCCACCAGTGCAACAGGGGGCGCTGAAGCTTTCTTT. Translation: CATSATGGAEAFF.

The chain combines TRBV19 with TRBJ1-4; 8 positions match TRBD1. The CDR3 consists of 14 residues. Looked up from germline, CDR1 is LNHDA and CDR2 is SQIVND (reference sequence). With 5 bases clipped from V and 8 bases from J, the junction kept 7 bases outside the gene matches. CDR3 in DNA: TGTGCCAGTAGTGACAGGGGAGCTAGGGAAAAACTGTTTTTT. This encodes CASSDRGAREKLFF.

This clonotype was observed a few times. The chain employs TRBV9 and TRBJ2-1; 10 bases map to TRBD2. Germline V gene lookup returns CDR1 SGDLS and CDR2 YYNGEE. The J segment lost 2 bases and the V segment lost 0 bases, leaving 11 bases of the junction unmatched. The CDR3 consists of 19 residues. CDR3: CASSVAGGASGGTYNEQFF. Written as DNA, the CDR3 is TGTGCCAGCAGCGTAGCTGGCGGGGCTAGCGGGGGTACCTACAATGAGCAGTTCTTC.

The chain links TRBV2 to TRBJ2-5; no definite D call. The CDR3 has 11 residues. Trimming shortened V by 8 bases and J by 11 bases, and 15 bases separated the two germline ends. Per the germline V gene, CDR1 is SNHLY and CDR2 is FYNNEI. CDR3 region: CASQSTDTQYF. The CDR3 DNA sequence: TGTGCCAGCCAAAGCACAGATACGCAGTACTTC.

This clonotype was seen repeatedly, ten times or more. The chain joins TRBV5-1 to TRBJ2-1, with 7 nucleotides matching TRBD1. CDR3 length: 14 amino acids. Unmatched junction bases numbered 7, after V lost 5 bases and J lost 5 bases. Germline CDR1 and CDR2: SGHRS and YFSETQ. The CDR3: CASSNQGQHNEQFF. The CDR3 DNA is TGCGCCAGCAGTAATCAGGGACAGCACAATGAGCAGTTCTTC.

This clonotype was found once. The CDR3 ends on some other residue instead of the conserved phenylalanine or tryptophan, so this is likely a read error. V is TRBV4-3 and J is TRBJ2-3; the match to TRBD1 covers 10 bases. The V gene end was trimmed by 0 bases and the J gene end by 4 bases; junction bases not matched to a gene: 4. The CDR3 is made up of 16 amino acids. Germline V gene data show CDR1 as LGHNA and CDR2 as YSLEER. The CDR3 region has the DNA TGCGCCAGCAGCCAAGATCGGGGGACAGGGGCAGATACGCAGTATCTT. Translating it yields CASSQDRGTGADTQYL.

The CDR3 DNA reads as TGTGCCAGCAGGGTAGGGTATGCCCGAAATGAAAAACTGTTTTTT. Residues: CASRVGYARNEKLFF. This sequence joins TRBV2 and TRBJ1-4; D gene ambiguous. V was cut by 6 bases and J by 5 bases, with 16 bases left in between. The CDR3 consists of 15 residues. Germline-derived CDR1 and CDR2 are SNHLY and FYNNEI.

This chain connects TRBV19 to TRBJ2-5; weak D call: TRBD1 (5 bases). Trimming left V 5 bases short and J 5 bases short, with 15 bases between. The CDR3 runs to 14 residues. From germline, CDR1 is LNHDA and CDR2 SQIVND (reference sequence). CDR3 DNA sequence: TGTGCCAGTAGTGCCAGGGTGTCAGGGGAGACCCAGTACTTC. Protein: CASSARVSGETQYF.